What follows are 27 T cell receptor beta chains derived from one specimen sequenced in a study of OX40 agonist ivuxolimab in advanced cancers. The data were produced by immunoSEQ multiplex PCR, yet TCRdb's version contains in-frame clones alone and is incomplete. Among some 64,000 clones listed, around four fifths were seen once. The sample in question was CD4+ or CD8+ T cells sorted from blood, obtained in a trial of the OX40 agonist ivuxolimab. The receptors were gathered from an adult with an advanced solid tumor such as melanoma, head and neck, liver or kidney cancer.

CDR3 nucleotide sequence: TGTGCCAGTATGGGAGCGGGAGGAACCTACAATGAGCAGTTCTTC. Its protein product is CASMGAGGTYNEQFF. The chain combines TRBV19 with TRBJ2-1; 9 bases match TRBD2. The CDR3 contains 15 residues. Germline values: CDR1 LNHDA, CDR2 SQIVND (reference sequence). V was pared by 7 bases and J by 2 bases, with 6 bases of the junction left unmatched.

The J gene is TRBJ2-5, the V gene TRBV5-4; 13 bases align to TRBD2. V shed 4 bases and J 1 base; nucleotides not matched to a gene: 4. The germline V gene has CDR1 SGHNT and CDR2 YYREEE (reference sequence). The CDR3 extends over 16 amino acids. The CDR3 reads CASSIGTSGVQETQYF. Here the CDR3 DNA reads TGTGCCAGCAGCATTGGGACTAGCGGGGTCCAAGAGACCCAGTACTTC.

The chain carries TRBV27 and TRBJ1-6; 7 nucleotides match TRBD1. CDR1 and CDR2 from the germline V gene are MNHEY and SMNVEV (reference sequence). The CDR3 has 16 amino acids. Trimming cost V 8 bases and J 3 bases; bases outside gene matches: 10. CDR3 nucleotide sequence: TGTGCCAGCGCAAGACTGGGACAGCACTATAATTCACCCCTCCACTTT. Protein: CASARLGQHYNSPLHF.

For the CDR3, the DNA is TGTGCCAGCACCATGGGGCAGGGGGTCCACGAGCAGTACTTC. This codes for CASTMGQGVHEQYF. The chain couples TRBV28 to TRBJ2-7, with TRBD1 matching 7 bases. Germline V gene lookup returns CDR1 MDHEN and CDR2 SYDVKM. Trimming at V came to 7 bases and at J to 5 bases, leaving 11 bases not matched to a gene. The CDR3 extends over 14 amino acids.

This clone occurred once. The chain joins TRBV2 to TRBJ1-5, with D perhaps matching TRBD1 (5 bases). From germline, CDR1 is SNHLY and CDR2 FYNNEI. This CDR3 is 14 amino acids long. Trimming removed 6 bases at V and 2 bases at J, with 11 bases between. The DNA of the CDR3 is TGTGCCAGCAGGGGGGGTAGAGGCAATCAGCCCCAGCATTTT. This codes for CASRGGRGNQPQHF.

CDR3 sequence: CASSPPQGAITEAFF. As DNA, the CDR3 is TGCGCCAGCAGCCCGCCTCAAGGGGCTATCACTGAAGCTTTCTTT. The chain uses TRBV5-1 and TRBJ1-1, with D possibly being TRBD1 (5 bases). Trimming took off 4 bases at V and 4 bases at J, with 17 bases between the two ends. Germline CDR1 SGHRS, CDR2 YFSETQ. The CDR3 length is 15 residues.

The chain couples TRBV7-3 to TRBJ2-1; TRBD1 or TRBD2 may be the D gene (5 bases each). Germline lookup yields CDR1 SGHTA and CDR2 FQGTGA. With 2 bases removed from V and 12 bases from J, the gap between germline ends came to 14 bases. The CDR3 contains 13 residues. CDR3 region: CASSLGTQPRQFF. CDR3 nucleotide sequence: TGTGCCAGCAGCTTAGGGACCCAGCCAAGGCAGTTCTTC.

The chain is built from TRBV28 and TRBJ1-1; D possibly corresponds to TRBD1 (6 bases). Germline loops: CDR1 MDHEN, CDR2 SYDVKM. CDR3 length: 14 amino acids. V lost 6 bases and J 4 bases, leaving 15 bases between the germline ends. CDR3 amino acids: CASRSREGGTEAFF. The CDR3 bases are TGTGCCAGCAGATCCCGGGAGGGGGGCACTGAAGCTTTCTTT.

The gene calls are TRBV20-1 and TRBJ1-1; D may be TRBD1 (5 bases). CDR3 length equals 11 residues. Trimming cost V 3 bases and J 10 bases, with 12 bases left between them. CDR1 is DFQATT and CDR2 is SNEGSKA in the germline V gene (reference sequence). The CDR3 coding sequence is TGCAGTGCTAGGGTCGGGGGTACAGCTTTCTTT. Its protein is CSARVGGTAFF.

The V and J genes are TRBV9 and TRBJ2-3, with D hard to call. Germline-derived CDR1 and CDR2 are SGDLS and YYNGEE. The CDR3 contains 14 residues. V was pared by 7 bases and J by 1 base, with 13 bases between. The CDR3, as DNA: TGTGCCAGCGGCCTGGGCTCCGGCACAGATACGCAGTATTTT. This gives the protein CASGLGSGTDTQYF.

The chain recombines TRBV6-5 with TRBJ2-7, with D unclear. The germline V and J ends were trimmed by 3 bases and 5 bases, with 11 bases remaining between them. The germline CDR1 and CDR2 sequences are MNHEY and SVGAGI. CDR3 length: 13 amino acids. The CDR3 spells CASSYDPRNEQYF. The CDR3 bases are TGTGCCAGCAGTTATGACCCCCGGAACGAGCAGTACTTC.

The gene calls are TRBV4-3 and TRBJ2-3, with 10 bases aligning to TRBD2. CDR3 length: 18 residues. Germline-derived CDR1 and CDR2 are LGHNA and YSLEER. With 0 bases clipped from V and 3 bases from J, the junction kept 9 bases outside the gene matches. The CDR3 here is CASSQEDPAGGRTDTQYF. In nucleotides, the CDR3 is TGCGCCAGCAGCCAAGAGGACCCAGCGGGGGGGCGAACAGATACGCAGTATTTT.

With regard to this clone: The junction departs from germline at one end; a sequencing error may be responsible. The chain carries TRBV5-1 and TRBJ1-6, with D unclear. Germline lookup yields CDR1 SGHRS and CDR2 YFSETQ. The length of the CDR3 is 13 residues. The CDR3 DNA sequence: TGCGCCAGCAGCTTGGGGTTGAATTCGCCCCTCCACTTT. It codes for CASSLGLNSPLHF.

This chain connects TRBV10-3 to TRBJ2-3; TRBD2 is a possible D gene (5 bases). Germline loops: CDR1 ENHRY, CDR2 SYGVKD. The ends were cut back, 9 bases at V and 2 bases at J, with 18 bases in the middle. The CDR3 length is 15 residues. The CDR3 DNA follows: TGTGCCATTGGCGGCCGAACCGGGGTCACAGATACGCAGTATTTT. As protein: CAIGGRTGVTDTQYF.

The chain combines TRBV2 with TRBJ1-2; D call uncertain. The CDR3 covers 16 residues. Germline V gives CDR1 SNHLY, CDR2 FYNNEI. V was pared by 3 bases and J by 0 bases, with 14 bases between. The DNA of the CDR3 is TGTGCCAGCAGTGAGTGGCAGACTACCCCTAACTATGGCTACACCTTC. Translating it yields CASSEWQTTPNYGYTF. Supplemented by reference TRBV2 and TRBJ1-2, the full variable domain reads EPEVTQTPSHQVTQMGQEVILRCVPISNHLYFYWYRQILGQKVEFLVSFYNNEISEKSEIFDDQFSVERPDGSNFTLKIRSTKLEDSAMYFCASSEWQTTPNYGYTFGSGTRLTVV.

J is TRBJ2-7 and V is TRBV7-9; 8 bases fit TRBD1. The CDR3 runs 14 residues. Germline values: CDR1 SEHNR, CDR2 FQNEAQ (reference sequence). J was trimmed by 4 bases and V by 3 bases; bases with no gene match: 5. CDR3 nucleotide sequence: TGTGCCAGCAGCTTCGGACAGGGCGGGTACGAGCAGTACTTC. It specifies CASSFGQGGYEQYF.

This clone showed up just a few times. This sequence joins TRBV30 and TRBJ1-1, with D tentatively TRBD1 (5 bases). CDR3 length: 13 residues. V lost 3 bases and J lost 3, with 11 bases in between. Germline V lookup: CDR1 GTSNPN, CDR2 SVGIG (reference sequence). CDR3 bases: TGTGCCTGGAGAGGAGAGGGGCACACTGAAGCTTTCTTT. Protein sequence: CAWRGEGHTEAFF.

The chain links TRBV10-2 to TRBJ1-5, with D possibly TRBD1 on 6 matching bases. Germline values: CDR1 WSHSY, CDR2 SAAADI. This CDR3 spans 15 amino acids. The V and J ends lost 3 bases and 7 bases respectively, with 16 bases between them. Written as DNA, the CDR3 is TGCGCCAGCAGTGAAGTTGCAGGGGCCGACCAGCCCCAGCATTTT. This gives the protein CASSEVAGADQPQHF.

J is TRBJ1-5 and V is TRBV10-2, with a possible D match to TRBD1 (6 bases). CDR1 is WSHSY, CDR2 SAAADI, per germline. This CDR3 comprises 16 residues. V lost 3 bases and J 5 bases, leaving 17 bases between the germline ends. In nucleotides, the CDR3 is TGCGCCAGCAGTGACCGCGGGACAACGCGCGATCAGCCCCAGCATTTT. Translating gives CASSDRGTTRDQPQHF.

V is TRBV7-9 and J is TRBJ1-2; tentative D call: TRBD1 (5 bases). Per the germline V gene, CDR1 is SEHNR and CDR2 is FQNEAQ (reference sequence). The CDR3 is 14 amino acids. V was clipped by 1 base and J by 8 bases, with 14 bases between them. CDR3 nucleotide sequence: TGTGCCAGCAGCTTAGAAATTACGGGGGAAGGCTACACCTTC. Amino acids: CASSLEITGEGYTF.

V is TRBV27 and J is TRBJ2-1; 9 nucleotides align to TRBD2. Germline V lookup: CDR1 MNHEY, CDR2 SMNVEV (reference sequence). This CDR3 region has 17 residues. Trimming at V came to 1 base and at J to 8 bases, leaving 12 bases not matched to a gene. The DNA of the CDR3 is TGTGCCAGCAGTTTATTATCTCTAGCGGGGAGAGCGGATGAGCAGTTCTTC. Protein sequence: CASSLLSLAGRADEQFF.

The CDR3 DNA is TGTGCCAGCAGTTCTTCTCCTGGGGCCAGGAATTCACCCCTCCACTTT. Protein product: CASSSSPGARNSPLHF. This chain uses TRBV27 with TRBJ1-6; a weak D match, TRBD1 (5 bases). Per the germline V gene, CDR1 is MNHEY and CDR2 is SMNVEV (reference sequence). Trimming cost V 4 bases and J 7 bases, with 17 bases left between them. This CDR3 has 16 amino acids.

The chain combines TRBV10-3 with TRBJ2-3, with D perhaps being TRBD1 or TRBD2 (5 bases each). V lost 2 bases and J 3 bases, leaving 12 bases between the germline ends. Germline CDR1 ENHRY, CDR2 SYGVKD. The CDR3 contains 15 residues. CDR3 in DNA: TGTGCCATCAGTGAGAGGGGCGCGGGTACAGATACGCAGTATTTT. Translating gives CAISERGAGTDTQYF.

The V and J genes are TRBV6-5 and TRBJ2-1, with 7 bases matching TRBD2. In germline, CDR1 is MNHEY, CDR2 SVGAGI. The CDR3 runs 15 residues. The V gene end was trimmed by 6 bases and the J gene end by 5 bases; junction bases not matched to a gene: 10. The CDR3, as DNA: TGTGCCAGCAGCAAACTAGCGCAGAAAAACAATGAGCAGTTCTTC. This sequence encodes CASSKLAQKNNEQFF.

The chain links TRBV6-6 to TRBJ2-7; no definite D call. Germline loops: CDR1 MNHNY, CDR2 SVGAGI (reference sequence). This CDR3 comprises 14 residues. Trimming took off 2 bases at V and 0 bases at J, with 8 bases between the two ends. CDR3 protein: CASSYANPSYEQYF. As DNA, the CDR3 is TGTGCCAGCAGTTACGCGAATCCCTCCTACGAGCAGTACTTC.

The gene calls are TRBV5-6 and TRBJ1-3; D gene unclear. Germline V CDR1 and CDR2: SGHDT, YYEEEE. The CDR3 runs to 14 residues. The V end was cut by 4 bases, the J end by 6 bases, with 14 bases between. CDR3 nucleotides: TGTGCCAGCAGCCTCACGGAATACACAAACACCATATATTTT. This sequence encodes CASSLTEYTNTIYF.

Here the CDR3 DNA reads TGTGCCAGCAGACGACGGGGGGGCACCACCGGGGAGCTGTTTTTT. Translated, it gives CASRRRGGTTGELFF. The V and J genes are TRBV2 and TRBJ2-2; TRBD2 agrees at 8 bases. The CDR3 consists of 15 residues. Unmatched junction bases numbered 7, after V lost 6 bases and J lost 4 bases. Looked up from germline, CDR1 is SNHLY and CDR2 is FYNNEI.